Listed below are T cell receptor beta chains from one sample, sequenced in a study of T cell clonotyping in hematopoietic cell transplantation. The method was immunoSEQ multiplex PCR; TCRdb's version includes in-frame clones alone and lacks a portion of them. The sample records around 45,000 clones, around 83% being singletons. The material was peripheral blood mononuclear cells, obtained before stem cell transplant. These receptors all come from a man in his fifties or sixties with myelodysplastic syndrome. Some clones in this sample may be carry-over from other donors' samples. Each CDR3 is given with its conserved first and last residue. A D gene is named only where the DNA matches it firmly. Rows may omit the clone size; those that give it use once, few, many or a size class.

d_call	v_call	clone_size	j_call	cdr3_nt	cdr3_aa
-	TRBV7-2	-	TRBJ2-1	TGTGCCAGCAGCTTAACCACCTACAATGAGCAGTTCTTC	CASSLTTYNEQFF
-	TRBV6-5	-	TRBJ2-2	TGTGCCAGCAGTTACTCGTCAGGCTTAAACACCGGGGAGCTGTTTTTT	CASSYSSGLNTGELFF
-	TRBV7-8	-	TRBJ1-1	TGTGCCAGCAGCGGTGCAGGGGATCGGAACACTGAAGCTTTCTTT	CASSGAGDRNTEAFF
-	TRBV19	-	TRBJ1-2	TGTGCCAGTAGTAAGGGTGCTAACTATGGCTACACCTTC	CASSKGANYGYTF
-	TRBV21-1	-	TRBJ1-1	TGTGCCAGCAGCACCTCCGGGCCCAGGGTGTACACTGAAGCTTTCTTT	CASSTSGPRVYTEAFF
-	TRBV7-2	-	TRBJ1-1	TGTGCCAGCAGCTTAGGGCCATTACAGGGCAACACTGAAGCTTTCTTT	CASSLGPLQGNTEAFF
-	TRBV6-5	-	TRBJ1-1	TGTGCCAGCAGCGTCGGGACACTACTGAACACTGAAGCTTTCTTT	CASSVGTLLNTEAFF
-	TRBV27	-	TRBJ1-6	TGTGCCAGCAGTTCCTGGGGGAATTCACCCCTCCACTTT	CASSSWGNSPLHF
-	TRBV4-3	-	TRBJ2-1	TGCGCCAGCAGCCAACTGGGTCTTTCCTACAATGAGCAGTTCTTC	CASSQLGLSYNEQFF
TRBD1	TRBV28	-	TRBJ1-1	TGTGCCAGCAGTTTAAGGGGGCTTGTCACTGAAGCTTTCTTT	CASSLRGLVTEAFF
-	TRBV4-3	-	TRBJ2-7	TGCGCCAGCAGCCAAGTGCACTCGGGGGACTACGAGCAGTACTTC	CASSQVHSGDYEQYF
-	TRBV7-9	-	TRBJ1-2	TGTGCCAGCAGCTTAGGGACAGCGAACTATGGCTACACCTTC	CASSLGTANYGYTF
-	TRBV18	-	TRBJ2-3	TGTGCCAGCTCAGACTTTAGTGTGTTCCGGGACACCCTGAGGGGCGATACGCAGTATTTT	CASSDFSVFRDTLRGDTQYF
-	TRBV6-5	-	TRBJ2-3	TGTGCCAGCAGTAAGGGTGGGGGCCGGGTGGATACGCAGTATTTT	CASSKGGGRVDTQYF
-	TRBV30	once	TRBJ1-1	TGTGCCTGGAGATGGGCAGGCTTGGCTGAAGCTTTCTTT	CAWRWAGLAEAFF
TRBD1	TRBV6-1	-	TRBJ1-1	TGTGCCAGCAGTGAACAGGGGGTCACTGAAGCTTTCTTT	CASSEQGVTEAFF
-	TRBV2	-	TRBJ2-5	TGTGCCAGCAGTGAAGCGAGAGGAGTCAGGGGAGGAGAGACCCAGTACTTC	CASSEARGVRGGETQYF
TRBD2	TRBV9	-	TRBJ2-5	TGTGCCAGCAGCGGGGGGGGACCAGGAGAGACCCAGTACTTC	CASSGGGPGETQYF
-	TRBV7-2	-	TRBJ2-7	TGTGCCAGCAGCTCTCTCTCCTACGAGCAGTACTTC	CASSSLSYEQYF
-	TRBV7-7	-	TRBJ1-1	TGTGCTAGCAGCTTAGGATCTGGGGAGGAAGCTTTCTTT	CASSLGSGEEAFF
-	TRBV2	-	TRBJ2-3	TGTGCCAGCGCCGAGGGGGGGGCCCCAGATACGCAGTATTTT	CASAEGGAPDTQYF
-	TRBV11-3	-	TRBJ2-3	TGTGCCAGCAGCCCTCCCGGAGCGGCAGATACGCAGTATTTT	CASSPPGAADTQYF
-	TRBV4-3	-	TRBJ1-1	TGCGCCAGCAGCCAAGGTCCCCACAGAGCTGAAGCTTTCTTT	CASSQGPHRAEAFF
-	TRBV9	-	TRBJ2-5	TGTGCCAGCAGCGCGGACGGTATAGAGACCCAGTACTTC	CASSADGIETQYF
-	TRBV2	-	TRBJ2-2	TGTGCCAGCAGCGAGAGATGGGGGAACACCGGGGAGCTGTTTTTT	CASSERWGNTGELFF
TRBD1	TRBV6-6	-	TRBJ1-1	TGTGCCAGCAGTCAAGGGGACAGGACTTTAAACACTGAAGCTTTCTTT	CASSQGDRTLNTEAFF
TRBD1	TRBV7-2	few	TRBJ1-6	TGTGCCAGCAGCCACGACAGGGGGTACGGGTCCTATAATTCACCCCTCCACTTT	CASSHDRGYGSYNSPLHF
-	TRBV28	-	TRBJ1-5	TGTGCCAGCAGTTTGTCAGGGGCTGGCAATCAGCCCCAGCATTTT	CASSLSGAGNQPQHF